This T cell receptor beta chain is drawn from a study of Graves' ophthalmopathy and Graves' hyperthyroidism. Study-wide results and caveats: Among thyroid clonotypes expanded above 0.001 frequency, most also appeared in blood.

This clonotype was seen at least ten times. Its antigen remains unidentified. One junction end does not reproduce the germline sequence, and a read error may be involved. Germline lookup yields CDR1 SGHTA and CDR2 FQGNSA. CDR3 length equals 17 residues. None of the included patients had other autoimmune diseases, uncontrolled infections, pregnancy or lactation, as these led to exclusion. The authors diagnosed from clinical symptoms, serum thyroxine, TRAb, thyroid ultrasound and orbital computed tomography. The study amplified TCR beta CDR3 regions using RNA transcripts. A first-round RT-PCR used HTBI primers, followed by a second-round multiplex PCR. Each CDR3 protein is one row after TCRdb ran MiXCR on the multiplex PCR reads. The top ten clones hold 11% of a sample with about 1.1 million distinct CDR3 sequences, about 38% of them seen once.

The sequence derives from an adult man with Graves' hyperthyroidism. The sequencing input was peripheral blood or thyroid tissue (not recorded which). The V and J genes are TRBV7-2 and TRBJ2-7, with TRBD1 identical over 8 bases. The CDR3 reads CASRLGGAGQVFYEQYF. The CDR3 nucleotides are TGTGCCAGCAGATTAGGGGGCGCGGGACAGGTATTCTACGAGCAGTACTTC.